What follows describes a single T cell receptor (beta chain). Sequencing targeted TCR beta in blood CD8+ and CD4+ T cells. Isolation of CD8+ and CD4+ T cells was performed negatively, whereas enrichment of TEMRA cells was done by FACS. Reverse transcription used roughly 0.5 to 1 ug RNA and random hexamers. The immunoSEQ assay covered 54 Vbeta and 13 Jbeta segments for CDR3. TCRdb reanalysed the immunoSEQ multiplex PCR reads using MiXCR and keeps one entry per CDR3 protein. The sample holds approximately 210,000 distinct CDR3 sequences; about 96% are singletons and the top ten take less than 0.095%. This record comes from a study of CD8 T cells in Susac syndrome. V lost 2 bases and J 5 bases, leaving 14 bases between the germline ends. CDR3 length: 14 residues. The V gene's germline CDR1 is SGHDT and CDR2 YYEEEE.

The sequence was obtained from a human donor with multiple sclerosis. The specimen was CD4+ T cells from PBMCs. The chain combines TRBV5-6 with TRBJ2-7, with no clear D. This CDR3 reads CASSFTDGGHEQYF. CDR3 DNA: TGTGCCAGCAGCTTTACCGACGGTGGACACGAGCAGTACTTC.